The present T cell receptor beta chain was sequenced within a study of blood T cell repertoires in COVID-19. V gave up 4 bases and J gave up 7 bases; unmatched junction bases: 8. This CDR3 has 15 residues. CDR1 is LGHDT, CDR2 YNNKEL, per germline (reference sequence). Sequenced by immunoSEQ multiplex PCR; TCRdb stores in-frame clones only, minus some. This table holds 150,000 to 200,000 clones, 75% to 90% found once. Sequences were obtained from PBMCs or T cells enriched from blood (not recorded which). The sequence was obtained from a woman aged 55-70 years who had recovered from COVID-19. The chain has TRBV3-1 (or the pseudogene TRBV3-2) and TRBJ2-3; 10 bases map to TRBD1. The CDR3 DNA is TGTGCCAGCAGCCTTCAGACAGGGGGCAGGAATACGCAGTATTTT. Translated, it gives CASSLQTGGRNTQYF.